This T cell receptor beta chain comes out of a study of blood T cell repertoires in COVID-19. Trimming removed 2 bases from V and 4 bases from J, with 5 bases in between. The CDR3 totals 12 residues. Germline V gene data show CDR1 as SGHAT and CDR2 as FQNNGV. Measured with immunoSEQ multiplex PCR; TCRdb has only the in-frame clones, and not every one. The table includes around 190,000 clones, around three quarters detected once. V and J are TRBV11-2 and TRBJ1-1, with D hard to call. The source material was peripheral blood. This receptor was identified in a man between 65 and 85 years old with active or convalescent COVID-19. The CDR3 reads CASSLQVTEAFF. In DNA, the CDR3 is TGTGCCAGCAGCTTACAGGTCACTGAAGCTTTCTTT.